One and the same sample provided the 4 T cell receptor beta chains below, sequenced in a study of identifying expanded T cells in peripheral blood. The method was immunoSEQ multiplex PCR; TCRdb's version includes in-frame clones alone and lacks a portion of them. In the table there are more than 65,000 clones, roughly 90% of which are singletons. The sequencing sample was made of blood. The receptors shown here come from a person aged 18 to 70 in good health.

The V and J genes are TRBV20-1 and TRBJ2-7; D may correspond to TRBD1 or TRBD2 (5 bases each). The CDR3 consists of 11 residues. From germline, CDR1 is DFQATT and CDR2 SNEGSKA (reference sequence). The V end lost 6 bases, the J end lost 5 bases, and 11 bases lay between the germline ends. CDR3 residues: CSAARGHEQYF. CDR3 DNA: TGCAGTGCCGCACGGGGACACGAGCAGTACTTC.

The V call is TRBV14, the J call TRBJ1-2; D might be TRBD1 (5 bases). Germline V lookup: CDR1 SGHDN, CDR2 FVKESK. Trimming stripped 5 bases from V and 4 bases from J, with 11 bases between. The CDR3 runs to 13 residues. CDR3 amino acids: CASSWRGTYGYTF. The CDR3 DNA follows: TGTGCCAGCAGCTGGCGGGGGACCTATGGCTACACCTTC. The full variable domain, rest sourced from reference TRBV14 and TRBJ1-2, is EAGVTQFPSHSVIEKGQTVTLRCDPISGHDNLYWYRRVMGKEIKFLLHFVKESKQDESGMPNNRFLAERTGGTYSTLKVQPAELEDSGVYFCASSWRGTYGYTFGSGTRLTVV.

This clone has just a few counts. The J gene is TRBJ1-5, the V gene TRBV7-2; D remains ambiguous. The CDR3 covers 13 residues. Trimming stripped 3 bases from V and 1 base from J, with 4 bases between. Germline CDR1 is SGHTA and CDR2 is FQGNSA. The CDR3 DNA reads TGTGCCAGCAGCTTCTACAGCAATCAGCCCCAGCATTTT. Translated, it gives CASSFYSNQPQHF. Filled out from reference TRBV7-2 and TRBJ1-5, the complete variable domain reads GAGVSQSPSNKVTEKGKDVELRCDPISGHTALYWYRQSLGQGLEFLIYFQGNSAPDKSGLPSDRFSAERTGGSVSTLTIQRTQQEDSAVYLCASSFYSNQPQHFGDGTRLSIL.

For this clone: Sequence at one end of the junction differs from germline and may be a read error. The genes are TRBV27 and TRBJ1-2; TRBD1 might be the D (6 bases). This CDR3 has 13 residues. Per germline, CDR1 MNHEY and CDR2 SMNVEV (reference sequence). CDR3 sequence (DNA): TGTGCCAGCAGTTTATCACCGACAGGCCCGCTAGCCTTC. This sequence encodes CASSLSPTGPLAF.